This T cell receptor (beta chain) derives from a study of blood T cell repertoires in COVID-19. TCRdb keeps only in-frame clones here, not all; method: immunoSEQ multiplex PCR. The data hold about 200,000 clones, with 80% to 90% observed a single time. V was shortened by 6 bases and J by 5 bases, with 13 bases between the two germline ends. This CDR3 region has 13 residues. Germline CDR1 LNHDA, CDR2 SQIVND (reference sequence). This chain links TRBV19 with TRBJ2-5; D uncertain. The sample was peripheral blood. This receptor was taken from a woman aged 50 to 60 with acute or convalescent COVID-19. The CDR3 here is CASRHASGETQYF. CDR3 DNA: TGTGCCAGTAGGCACGCGTCCGGGGAGACCCAGTACTTC.